The following is a TCR beta chain sequence with its context. The antigen is undetermined. The sample is drawn from a study of cytomegalovirus exposure and HLA in healthy donors. For the study at large: From HLA-typed donors, an early data release held some 80 million unique TCRs.

Whole-study results and caveats: A later analysis linked a missense DCLRE1C variant to TCR beta V- and J-gene trimming. Most CMV-associated TCR beta chains were later found to appear HLA-restricted. Follow-up analysis seemed to connect common viral pathogens with several of the most significant clusters identified.

Trimming removed 3 bases at V and 10 bases at J, with 12 bases between. The CDR3 sequence is 12 residues long. Germline values: CDR1 SGHTA, CDR2 FQGNSA. PCR primers comprised 60 Vbeta and 13 Jbeta primers. The protocol was immunoSEQ multiplex PCR, while the TCRdb copy is restricted to in-frame clones and leaves out a portion. The sample lists some 110,000 clones, just under 80% occurring once. The chain is built from TRBV7-2 and TRBJ1-1; perhaps TRBD1 as D (5 bases). What was sequenced was PBMCs. The TCR sequence derives from a man younger than 45 in good health and CMV-seronegative. The CDR3: CASSFFGAGAFF. In DNA, the CDR3 is TGTGCCAGCAGCTTCTTTGGGGCAGGAGCTTTCTTT.